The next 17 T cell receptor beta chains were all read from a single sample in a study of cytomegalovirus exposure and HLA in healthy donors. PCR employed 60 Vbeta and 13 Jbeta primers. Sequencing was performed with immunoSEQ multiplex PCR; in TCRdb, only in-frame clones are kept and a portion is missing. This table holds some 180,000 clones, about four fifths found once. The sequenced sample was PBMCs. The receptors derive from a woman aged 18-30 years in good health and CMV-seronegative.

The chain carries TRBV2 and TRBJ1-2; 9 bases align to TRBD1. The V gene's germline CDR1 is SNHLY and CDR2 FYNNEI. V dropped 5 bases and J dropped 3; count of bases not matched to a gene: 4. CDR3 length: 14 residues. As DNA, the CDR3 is TGTGCCAGCAGTCGGACAGGGGTGGACTATGGCTACACCTTC. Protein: CASSRTGVDYGYTF.

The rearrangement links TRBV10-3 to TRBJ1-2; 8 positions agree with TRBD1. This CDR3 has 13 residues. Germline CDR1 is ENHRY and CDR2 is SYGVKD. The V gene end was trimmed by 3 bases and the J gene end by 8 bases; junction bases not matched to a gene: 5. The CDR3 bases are TGTGCCATCAGTGAAGGACAGGGAGGCGGCTACACCTTC. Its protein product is CAISEGQGGGYTF.

The CDR3 nucleotides are TGTGCCAGCAGCCATGCCTTCCCGACCGGGACTAAGGACACTGAAGCTTTCTTT. Protein sequence: CASSHAFPTGTKDTEAFF. This sequence joins TRBV21-1 and TRBJ1-1. TRBV21-1 counts as a pseudogene. This CDR3 spans 18 amino acids.

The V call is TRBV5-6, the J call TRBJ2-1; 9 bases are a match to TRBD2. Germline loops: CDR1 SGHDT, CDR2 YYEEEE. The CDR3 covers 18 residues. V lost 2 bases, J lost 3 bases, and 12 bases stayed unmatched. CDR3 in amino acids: CASSLSLAGIGLYNEQFF. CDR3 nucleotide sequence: TGTGCCAGCAGCTTATCACTAGCGGGTATCGGACTCTACAATGAGCAGTTCTTC.

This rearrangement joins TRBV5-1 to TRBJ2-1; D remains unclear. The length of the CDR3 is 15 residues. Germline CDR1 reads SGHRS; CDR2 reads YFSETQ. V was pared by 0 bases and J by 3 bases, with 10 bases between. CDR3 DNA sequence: TGCGCCAGCAGCTTGGACTACCCGATCTACAATGAGCAGTTCTTC. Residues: CASSLDYPIYNEQFF.

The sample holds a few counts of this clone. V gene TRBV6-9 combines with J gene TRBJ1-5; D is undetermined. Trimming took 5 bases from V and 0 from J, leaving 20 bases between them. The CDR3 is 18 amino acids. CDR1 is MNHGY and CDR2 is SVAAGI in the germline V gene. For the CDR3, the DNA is TGTGCCAGCAGTCCTGGGCCTTGGCCTTGCCTTAGCAATCAGCCCCAGCATTTT. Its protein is CASSPGPWPCLSNQPQHF.

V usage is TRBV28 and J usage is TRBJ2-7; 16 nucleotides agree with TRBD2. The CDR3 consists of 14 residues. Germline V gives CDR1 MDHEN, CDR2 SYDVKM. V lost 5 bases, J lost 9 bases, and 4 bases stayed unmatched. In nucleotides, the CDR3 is TGTGCCAGCAGTCCGGGGACTAGCGGGAGGGCGCAGTACTTC. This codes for CASSPGTSGRAQYF.

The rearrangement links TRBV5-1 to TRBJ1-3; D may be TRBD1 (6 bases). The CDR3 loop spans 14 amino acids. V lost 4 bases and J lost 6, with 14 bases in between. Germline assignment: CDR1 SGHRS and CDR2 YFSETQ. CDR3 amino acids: CASSPTGITNTIYF. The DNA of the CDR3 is TGCGCCAGCAGCCCCACAGGGATTACAAACACCATATATTTT. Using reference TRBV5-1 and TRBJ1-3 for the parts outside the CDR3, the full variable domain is KAGVTQTPRYLIKTRGQQVTLSCSPISGHRSVSWYQQTPGQGLQFLFEYFSETQRNKGNFPGRFSGRQFSNSRSEMNVSTLELGDSALYLCASSPTGITNTIYFGEGSWLTVV.

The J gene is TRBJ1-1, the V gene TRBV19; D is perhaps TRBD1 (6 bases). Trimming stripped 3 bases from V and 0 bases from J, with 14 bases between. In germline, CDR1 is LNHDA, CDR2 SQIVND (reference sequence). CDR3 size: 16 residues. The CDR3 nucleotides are TGTGCCAGTAGTATTTATGGGGACACCGTGAACACTGAAGCTTTCTTT. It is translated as CASSIYGDTVNTEAFF.

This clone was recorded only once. This chain's CDR3 is CASSIGGQGAGGELFF. The DNA for the CDR3 is TGTGCCAGTAGTATTGGAGGACAGGGGGCCGGCGGGGAGCTGTTTTTT. The gene calls are TRBV19 and TRBJ2-2; 11 nucleotides match TRBD1. The CDR3 consists of 16 residues. With 3 bases clipped from V and 7 bases from J, the junction kept 7 bases outside the gene matches. The germline V gene encodes CDR1 LNHDA and CDR2 SQIVND (reference sequence).

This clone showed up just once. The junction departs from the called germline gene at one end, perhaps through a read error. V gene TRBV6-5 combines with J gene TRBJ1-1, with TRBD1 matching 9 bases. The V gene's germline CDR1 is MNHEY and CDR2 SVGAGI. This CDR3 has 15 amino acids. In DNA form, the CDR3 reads TGTGCCAGCAGTCGGGACAGGGCGAGGAACGCTGAAGCTTTCTTT. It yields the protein CASSRDRARNAEAFF.

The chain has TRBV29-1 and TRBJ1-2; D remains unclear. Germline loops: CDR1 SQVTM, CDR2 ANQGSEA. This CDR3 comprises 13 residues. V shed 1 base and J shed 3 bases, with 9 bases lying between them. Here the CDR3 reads CSVEGGVDYGYTF. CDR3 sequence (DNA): TGCAGCGTTGAAGGGGGAGTTGACTATGGCTACACCTTC. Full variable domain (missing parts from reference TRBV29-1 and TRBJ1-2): SAVISQKPSRDICQRGTSLTIQCQVDSQVTMMFWYRQQPGQSLTLIATANQGSEATYESGFVIDKFPISRPNLTFSTLTVSNMSPEDSSIYLCSVEGGVDYGYTFGSGTRLTVV.

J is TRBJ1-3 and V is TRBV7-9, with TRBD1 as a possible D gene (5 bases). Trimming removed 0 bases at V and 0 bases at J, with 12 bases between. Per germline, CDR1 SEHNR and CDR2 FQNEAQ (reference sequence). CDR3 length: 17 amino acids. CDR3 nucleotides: TGTGCCAGCAGCTTAGCGCAAGGGGTTTACTCTGGAAACACCATATATTTT. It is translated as CASSLAQGVYSGNTIYF.

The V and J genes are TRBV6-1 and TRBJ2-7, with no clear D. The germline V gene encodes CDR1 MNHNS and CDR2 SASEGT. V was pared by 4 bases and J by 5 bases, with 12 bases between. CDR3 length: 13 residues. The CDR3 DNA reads TGTGCCAGCAGTGGGCCAAATATGGACGAGCAGTACTTC. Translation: CASSGPNMDEQYF.

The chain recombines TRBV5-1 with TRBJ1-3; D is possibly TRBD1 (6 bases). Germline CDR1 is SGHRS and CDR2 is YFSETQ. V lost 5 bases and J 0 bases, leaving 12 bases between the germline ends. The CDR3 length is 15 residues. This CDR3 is CASSDTGFSGNTIYF. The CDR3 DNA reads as TGCGCCAGCAGTGACACAGGGTTCTCTGGAAACACCATATATTTT.

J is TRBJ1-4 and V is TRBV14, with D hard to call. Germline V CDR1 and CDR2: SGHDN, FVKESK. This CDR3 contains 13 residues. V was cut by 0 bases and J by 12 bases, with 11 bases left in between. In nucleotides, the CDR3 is TGTGCCAGCAGCCAAGACCCCCTCGTCGAACTGTTTTTT. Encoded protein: CASSQDPLVELFF.

The DNA of the CDR3 is TGTGCCAGCAGCCAAGAACTGGCGACAGCTAACTATGGCTACACCTTC. Protein product: CASSQELATANYGYTF. V and J are TRBV4-2 and TRBJ1-2, with D possibly being TRBD1 (5 bases). The ends were cut back, 0 bases at V and 0 bases at J, with 11 bases in the middle. CDR3 length: 16 amino acids. Germline V lookup: CDR1 LGHNA, CDR2 YNFKEQ.